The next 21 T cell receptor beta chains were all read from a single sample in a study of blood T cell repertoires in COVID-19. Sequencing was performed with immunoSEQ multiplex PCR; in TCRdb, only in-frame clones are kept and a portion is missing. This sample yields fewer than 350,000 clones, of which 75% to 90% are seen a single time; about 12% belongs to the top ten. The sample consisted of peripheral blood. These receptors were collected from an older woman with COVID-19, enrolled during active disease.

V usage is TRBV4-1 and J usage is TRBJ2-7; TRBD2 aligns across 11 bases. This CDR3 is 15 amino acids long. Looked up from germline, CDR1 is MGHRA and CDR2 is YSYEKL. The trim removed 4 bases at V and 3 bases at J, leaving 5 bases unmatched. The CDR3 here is CASSLLAGGNYEQYF. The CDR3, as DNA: TGCGCCAGCAGCCTTCTAGCGGGGGGAAACTACGAGCAGTACTTC.

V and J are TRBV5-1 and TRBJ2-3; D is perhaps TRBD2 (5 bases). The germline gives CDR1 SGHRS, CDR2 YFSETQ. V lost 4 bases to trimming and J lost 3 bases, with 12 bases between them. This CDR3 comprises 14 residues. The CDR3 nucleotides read TGCGCCAGCAGCGAGCTCGAGGGAACAGATACGCAGTATTTT. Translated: CASSELEGTDTQYF.

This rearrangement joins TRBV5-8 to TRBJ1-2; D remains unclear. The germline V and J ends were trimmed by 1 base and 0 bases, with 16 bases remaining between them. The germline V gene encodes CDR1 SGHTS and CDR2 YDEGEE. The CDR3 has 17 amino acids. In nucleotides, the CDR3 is TGTGCCAGCAGCTTGTGGCACAGCTCCCTTTCTAACTATGGCTACACCTTC. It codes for CASSLWHSSLSNYGYTF.

The CDR3 spells CASSLGASGAHGNEQFF. In DNA, the CDR3 is TGTGCCAGCAGCTTAGGGGCTAGCGGGGCCCATGGGAATGAGCAGTTCTTC. The genes are TRBV7-7 and TRBJ2-1; TRBD2 aligns across 9 bases. The germline gives CDR1 SSHAT, CDR2 FNYEAQ (reference sequence). After removal of 1 base from V and 7 bases from J, the junction contained 11 bases not matched to a gene. CDR3 length equals 17 residues.

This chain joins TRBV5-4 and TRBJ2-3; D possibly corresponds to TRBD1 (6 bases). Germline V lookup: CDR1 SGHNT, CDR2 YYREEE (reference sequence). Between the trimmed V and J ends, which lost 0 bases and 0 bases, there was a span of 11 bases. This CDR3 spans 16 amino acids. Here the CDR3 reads CASSLGGGPSTDTQYF. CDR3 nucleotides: TGTGCCAGCAGCTTGGGTGGGGGCCCTAGCACAGATACGCAGTATTTT.

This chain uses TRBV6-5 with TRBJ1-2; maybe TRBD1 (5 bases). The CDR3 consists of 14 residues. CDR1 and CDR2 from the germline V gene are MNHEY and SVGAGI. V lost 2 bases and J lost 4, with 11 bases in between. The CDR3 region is CASSYRGEIYGYTF. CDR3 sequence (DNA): TGTGCCAGCAGTTACAGGGGTGAGATCTATGGCTACACCTTC.

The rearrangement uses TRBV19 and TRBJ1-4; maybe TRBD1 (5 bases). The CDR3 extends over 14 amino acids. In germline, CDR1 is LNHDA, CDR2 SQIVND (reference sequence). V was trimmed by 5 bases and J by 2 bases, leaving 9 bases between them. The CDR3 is CASSFAGTNEKLFF. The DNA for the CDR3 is TGTGCCAGTAGTTTCGCAGGGACTAATGAAAAACTGTTTTTT.

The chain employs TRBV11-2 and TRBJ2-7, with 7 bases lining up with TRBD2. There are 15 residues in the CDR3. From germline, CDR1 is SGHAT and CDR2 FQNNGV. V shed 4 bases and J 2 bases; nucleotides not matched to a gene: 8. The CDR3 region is CASSSNRGVAYEQYF. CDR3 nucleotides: TGTGCCAGCAGCTCGAACCGGGGGGTCGCCTACGAGCAGTACTTC.

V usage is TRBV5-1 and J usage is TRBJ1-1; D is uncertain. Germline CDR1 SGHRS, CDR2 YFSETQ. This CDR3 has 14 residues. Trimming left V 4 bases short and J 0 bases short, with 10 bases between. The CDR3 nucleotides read TGCGCCAGCAGCCCCCTTAACTTGAACACTGAAGCTTTCTTT. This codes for CASSPLNLNTEAFF.

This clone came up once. DNA of the CDR3: TGTGCCAGCAGCTCCATTCCCTACACAGATACGCAGTATTTT. Translation: CASSSIPYTDTQYF. The chain carries TRBV5-5 and TRBJ2-3; D not resolved. Germline lookup yields CDR1 SGHKS and CDR2 YYEKEE (reference sequence). The CDR3 is 14 residues long. V was clipped by 3 bases and J by 2 bases, with 10 bases between them. The whole variable domain, filled in from reference TRBV5-5 and TRBJ2-3, reads DAGVTQSPTHLIKTRGQQVTLRCSPISGHKSVSWYQQVLGQGPQFIFQYYEKEERGRGNFPDRFSARQFPNYSSELNVNALLLGDSALYLCASSSIPYTDTQYFGPGTRLTVL.

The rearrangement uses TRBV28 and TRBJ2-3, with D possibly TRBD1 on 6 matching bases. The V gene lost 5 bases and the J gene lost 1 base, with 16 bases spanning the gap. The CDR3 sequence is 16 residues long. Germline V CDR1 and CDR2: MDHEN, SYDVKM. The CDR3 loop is CASSPTDPGGTDTQYF. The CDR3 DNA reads TGTGCCAGCAGTCCTACTGACCCAGGGGGCACAGATACGCAGTATTTT.

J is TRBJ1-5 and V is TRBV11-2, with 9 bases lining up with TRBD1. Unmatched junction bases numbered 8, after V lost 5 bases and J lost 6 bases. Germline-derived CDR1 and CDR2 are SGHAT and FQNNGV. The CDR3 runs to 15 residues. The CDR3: CASSVGTGQGQPQHF. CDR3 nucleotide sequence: TGTGCCAGCAGCGTGGGGACAGGGCAGGGTCAGCCCCAGCATTTT.

CDR3 bases: TGTGCCAGCAGTCCCCTCCGGGACAGCTACTATGGCTACACCTTC. Encoded protein: CASSPLRDSYYGYTF. The chain is built from TRBV6-5 and TRBJ1-2; TRBD1 matches 7 bases. Germline assignment: CDR1 MNHEY and CDR2 SVGAGI. This CDR3 comprises 15 residues. The trim removed 5 bases at V and 3 bases at J, leaving 9 bases unmatched.

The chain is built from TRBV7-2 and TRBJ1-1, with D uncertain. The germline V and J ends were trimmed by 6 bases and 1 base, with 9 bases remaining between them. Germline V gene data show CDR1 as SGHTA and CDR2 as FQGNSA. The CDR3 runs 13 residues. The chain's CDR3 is CASRSEANTEAFF. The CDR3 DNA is TGTGCCAGCAGGTCCGAGGCGAACACTGAAGCTTTCTTT.

DNA for the CDR3: TGCAGCGTTGCTTACAGCTCTGGAAACACCATATATTTT. It specifies CSVAYSSGNTIYF. This chain uses TRBV29-1 with TRBJ1-3; D gene unclear. Looked up from germline, CDR1 is SQVTM and CDR2 is ANQGSEA. With 4 bases removed from V and 0 bases from J, the gap between germline ends came to 7 bases. The CDR3 contains 13 residues. Supplemented by reference TRBV29-1 and TRBJ1-3, the full variable domain reads SAVISQKPSRDICQRGTSLTIQCQVDSQVTMMFWYRQQPGQSLTLIATANQGSEATYESGFVIDKFPISRPNLTFSTLTVSNMSPEDSSIYLCSVAYSSGNTIYFGEGSWLTVV.

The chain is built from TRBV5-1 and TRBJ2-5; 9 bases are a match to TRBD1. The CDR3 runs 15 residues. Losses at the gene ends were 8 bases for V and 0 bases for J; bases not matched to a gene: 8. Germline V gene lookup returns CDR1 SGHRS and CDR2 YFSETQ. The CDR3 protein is CASASTGGHQETQYF. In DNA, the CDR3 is TGCGCCAGTGCTTCGACAGGGGGACACCAAGAGACCCAGTACTTC.

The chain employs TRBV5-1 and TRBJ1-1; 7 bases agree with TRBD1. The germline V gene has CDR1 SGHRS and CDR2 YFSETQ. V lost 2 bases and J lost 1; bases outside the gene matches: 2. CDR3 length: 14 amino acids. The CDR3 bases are TGCGCCAGCAGCTTCGGGGACAGGAACACTGAAGCTTTCTTT. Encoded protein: CASSFGDRNTEAFF.

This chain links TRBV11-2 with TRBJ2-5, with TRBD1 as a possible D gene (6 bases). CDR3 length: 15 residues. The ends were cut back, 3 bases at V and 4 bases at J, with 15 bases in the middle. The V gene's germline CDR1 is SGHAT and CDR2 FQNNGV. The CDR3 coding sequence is TGTGCCAGCAGCTTTGGGGGCGATCGGGGAGAGACCCAGTACTTC. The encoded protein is CASSFGGDRGETQYF.

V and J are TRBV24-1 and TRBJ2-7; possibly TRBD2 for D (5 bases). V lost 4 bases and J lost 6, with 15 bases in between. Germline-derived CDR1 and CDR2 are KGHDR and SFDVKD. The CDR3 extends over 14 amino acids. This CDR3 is CATSEPRTGIEQYF. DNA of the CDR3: TGTGCCACCAGTGAACCCCGGACGGGGATCGAGCAGTACTTC.

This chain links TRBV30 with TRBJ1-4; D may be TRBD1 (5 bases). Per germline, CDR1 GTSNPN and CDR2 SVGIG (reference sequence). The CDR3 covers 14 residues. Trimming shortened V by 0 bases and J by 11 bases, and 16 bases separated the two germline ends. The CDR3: CAWSVPRVIRKLFF. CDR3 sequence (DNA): TGTGCCTGGAGTGTACCCAGGGTAATTCGGAAACTGTTTTTT.

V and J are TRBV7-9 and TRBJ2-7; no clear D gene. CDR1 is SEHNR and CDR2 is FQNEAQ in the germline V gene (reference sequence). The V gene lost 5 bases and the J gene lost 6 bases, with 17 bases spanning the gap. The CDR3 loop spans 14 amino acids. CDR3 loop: CASSRLESSREQYF. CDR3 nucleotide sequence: TGTGCCAGCAGCAGGCTAGAGTCATCCCGCGAGCAGTACTTC.